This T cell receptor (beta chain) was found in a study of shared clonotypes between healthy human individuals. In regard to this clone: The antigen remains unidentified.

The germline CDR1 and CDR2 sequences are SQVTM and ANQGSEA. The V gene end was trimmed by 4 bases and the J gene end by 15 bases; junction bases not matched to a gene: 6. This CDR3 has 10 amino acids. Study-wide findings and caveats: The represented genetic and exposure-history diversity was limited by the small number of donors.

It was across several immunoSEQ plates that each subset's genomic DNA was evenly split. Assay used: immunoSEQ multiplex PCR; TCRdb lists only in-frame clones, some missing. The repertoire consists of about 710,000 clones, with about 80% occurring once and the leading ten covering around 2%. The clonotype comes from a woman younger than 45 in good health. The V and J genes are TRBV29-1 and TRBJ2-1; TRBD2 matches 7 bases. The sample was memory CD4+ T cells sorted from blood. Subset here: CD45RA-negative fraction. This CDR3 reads CSVGAGVGFF. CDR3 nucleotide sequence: TGCAGCGTTGGCGCGGGAGTGGGGTTCTTC.